This is a list of T cell receptor beta chains from one sample in a study of blood T cells in healthy people across ages. Using its own MiXCR run on the 5' RACE reads, TCRdb lists one record per CDR3 protein. Altogether around 1.1 million distinct CDR3 sequences are present, under 40% being singletons, with the ten largest covering 13%. Specimen: blood. Receptors originate from a young man in good health. CDR3s include the opening cysteine and the closing phenylalanine or tryptophan.

J: TRBJ2-5; V: TRBV5-1; CDR3: CASSTRFGERQETQYF
J: TRBJ2-1; V: TRBV10-3; CDR3: CAISEWGVDEQFF
J: TRBJ2-3; V: TRBV27; CDR3: CASISRVGDTQYF
J: TRBJ1-1; V: TRBV7-2; CDR3: CASSADRRSKSEAFF
J: TRBJ2-5; V: TRBV3-1; CDR3: CASSQDLASTETQYF
J: TRBJ1-1; V: TRBV5-5; CDR3: CASSSGGSVEAFF
J: TRBJ2-4; V: TRBV2; CDR3: CASNNIGTGGKNIQYF
J: TRBJ2-3; V: TRBV7-9; CDR3: CASSPLGTGDDTDTQYF
J: TRBJ2-5; V: TRBV9; CDR3: CASSVNLAQETQYF
J: TRBJ1-1; V: TRBV12-3/TRBV12-4; CDR3: CASRTPGTHASWAFF
J: TRBJ2-1; V: TRBV29-1; CDR3: CSSPLSGGLNNEQFF
J: TRBJ1-4; V: TRBV3-1; CDR3: CASSQAQGQRYATNEKLFF
J: TRBJ2-1; V: TRBV4-3; CDR3: CASSQRKTDEQFF
J: TRBJ1-5; V: TRBV4-2; CDR3: CASSQVTGGNQPQHF
J: NA; V: TRBV5-6; CDR3: CASIPWGRGYEQYF
J: TRBJ2-3; V: TRBV7-9; CDR3: CASSLARVGKDTQYF
J: TRBJ1-5; V: TRBV7-9; CDR3: CASSLGQGSQPQHF
J: TRBJ1-1; V: TRBV5-1; CDR3: CASSLALGGYYTEAFF
J: TRBJ1-1; V: TRBV21-1; CDR3: CASSKSSGQMNTEAFF
J: TRBJ2-5; V: TRBV20-1; CDR3: CSARLTAQETQYF
J: TRBJ1-4; V: TRBV28; CDR3: CASRPRQGAMEKLFF
J: TRBJ1-4; V: TRBV7-2; CDR3: CASSLDSGSVSEKLFF
J: TRBJ1-1; V: TRBV10-3; CDR3: CAISEPNGEWITEAFF
J: TRBJ1-1; V: TRBV7-2; CDR3: CASSSQAGRATEAFF
J: TRBJ1-4; V: TRBV4-1; CDR3: CASSPGTGGFTNEKLFF
J: TRBJ2-6; V: TRBV5-1; CDR3: CASCSIGANVPTF
J: TRBJ2-3; V: TRBV2; CDR3: CASSGDRLSDTQYF
J: TRBJ1-4; V: TRBV2; CDR3: CASRRTGSPGVEKLFF
J: TRBJ2-3; V: TRBV5-6; CDR3: CASSTGGLAETTDTQYF
J: TRBJ2-5; V: TRBV6-4; CDR3: CASSEELASLEQYF